This T cell receptor beta chain was retrieved from a study of T cell repertoires in cytomegalovirus infection. From the reads, TCRdb called clonotypes with MiXCR, one entry per CDR3 protein. The table shows around 94,000 distinct CDR3 sequences, with approximately 16% occurring only once. Germline CDR1 reads SGHTA; CDR2 reads FQGNSA. This CDR3 contains 14 residues. The V end was cut by 2 bases, the J end by 3 bases, with 10 bases between. This clonotype was picked up many times. The chain is built from TRBV7-2 and TRBJ1-1; D remains unclear. The TCR sequence derives from a human donor in good health (CMV status not recorded). Some clones in this sample may be carry-over from other donors' samples. Sequenced sample: PBMCs. CDR3 bases: TGTGCCAGCAGCTTAAAGGCAGACTACACTGAAGCTTTCTTT. It specifies CASSLKADYTEAFF.